Listed below are T cell receptor beta chains from one sample, sequenced in a study of regulatory T cells in long-lasting Graves disease. Via MiXCR, TCRdb re-called the multiplex PCR reads, giving one row per CDR3 protein. The repertoire holds around 450,000 distinct CDR3 sequences, with around a fifth as singletons. Sequenced material: peripheral blood mononuclear cells (PBMCs), taken when the disease was refractory, from a patient treated with antithyroid drugs. Receptors originate from a female donor with Graves disease. Each CDR3 is given with its conserved first and last residue. A D gene is named only where the DNA matches it firmly. The listing skips clone size in some rows; elsewhere it reads once, few, many or a size class.

v_call: TRBV2
cdr3_length: 14
j_call: TRBJ1-1
d_call: NA
clone_size: many
cdr3_aa: CASSGFYQNTEAFF
cdr3_nt: TGTGCCAGCAGTGGTTTCTACCAGAACACTGAAGCTTTCTTT

v_call: TRBV10-3
cdr3_length: 19
j_call: TRBJ2-4
d_call: TRBD1
clone_size: NA
cdr3_aa: CATAHPPGQGLIAKNIQYF
cdr3_nt: TGTGCCACCGCACACCCTCCGGGACAGGGCCTTATAGCCAAAAACATTCAGTACTTC

v_call: TRBV9
cdr3_length: 16
j_call: TRBJ2-1
d_call: TRBD2
clone_size: NA
cdr3_aa: CASSVVGAGVRNEQFF
cdr3_nt: TGTGCCAGCAGCGTAGTCGGAGCGGGAGTAAGGAATGAGCAGTTCTTC

v_call: TRBV6-1
cdr3_length: 16
j_call: TRBJ1-4
d_call: NA
clone_size: many
cdr3_aa: CASRAKIGYPVEKLFF
cdr3_nt: TGTGCCAGCAGGGCGAAGATCGGGTACCCGGTTGAAAAACTGTTTTTT

v_call: TRBV11-3
cdr3_length: 16
j_call: TRBJ2-1
d_call: NA
clone_size: NA
cdr3_aa: CASSLVGSYNYNEQFF
cdr3_nt: TGTGCCAGCAGCTTAGTCGGCAGCTATAACTACAATGAGCAGTTCTTC

v_call: TRBV3-1
cdr3_length: 14
j_call: TRBJ2-2
d_call: NA
clone_size: NA
cdr3_aa: CASSQDPLTGELFF
cdr3_nt: TGTGCCAGCAGCCAAGATCCCTTAACCGGGGAGCTGTTTTTT

v_call: TRBV12-3/TRBV12-4
cdr3_length: 16
j_call: TRBJ2-7
d_call: TRBD2
clone_size: many
cdr3_aa: CASSLGASGVGYEQYF
cdr3_nt: TGTGCCAGCAGTTTAGGGGCTAGCGGGGTGGGCTACGAGCAGTACTTC

v_call: TRBV7-8
cdr3_length: 15
j_call: TRBJ2-2
d_call: NA
clone_size: NA
cdr3_aa: CASSPSRTWAGELFF
cdr3_nt: TGTGCCAGCAGCCCTAGCAGGACGTGGGCCGGGGAGCTGTTTTTT

v_call: TRBV14
cdr3_length: 13
j_call: TRBJ1-4
d_call: NA
clone_size: NA
cdr3_aa: CASSQISGEKLFF
cdr3_nt: TGTGCCAGCAGCCAAATAAGTGGTGAAAAACTGTTTTTT

v_call: TRBV5-1
cdr3_length: 15
j_call: TRBJ1-1
d_call: NA
clone_size: NA
cdr3_aa: CASSLGGWQNTEAFF
cdr3_nt: TGCGCCAGCAGCTTGGGTGGGTGGCAGAACACTGAAGCTTTCTTT

v_call: TRBV28
cdr3_length: 16
j_call: TRBJ2-5
d_call: TRBD1
clone_size: many
cdr3_aa: CASSSPGTGAPLTQYF
cdr3_nt: TGTGCCAGCAGTTCCCCTGGGACAGGGGCTCCTTTGACCCAGTACTTC

v_call: TRBV19
cdr3_length: 14
j_call: TRBJ2-5
d_call: NA
clone_size: many
cdr3_aa: CASSSLATEETQYF
cdr3_nt: TGTGCCAGTAGCTCACTAGCAACCGAAGAGACCCAGTACTTC

v_call: TRBV20-1
cdr3_length: 13
j_call: TRBJ2-7
d_call: NA
clone_size: few
cdr3_aa: CSAIPRGSYEQYF
cdr3_nt: TGCAGTGCTATTCCCCGGGGCTCCTACGAGCAGTACTTC

v_call: TRBV7-2
cdr3_length: 17
j_call: TRBJ2-5
d_call: NA
clone_size: few
cdr3_aa: CASSLAPPSGGRETQYF
cdr3_nt: TGTGCCAGCAGCTTAGCCCCCCCCTCGGGGGGCAGAGAGACCCAGTACTTC

v_call: TRBV6-1
cdr3_length: 15
j_call: TRBJ1-5
d_call: NA
clone_size: NA
cdr3_aa: CASRLRPDSNQPQHF
cdr3_nt: TGTGCCAGCAGACTAAGACCGGACAGCAATCAGCCCCAGCATTTT

v_call: TRBV28
cdr3_length: 20
j_call: TRBJ2-5
d_call: TRBD2
clone_size: many
cdr3_aa: CASSLVIGKLTLAGRETQYF
cdr3_nt: TGTGCCAGCAGTTTAGTTATTGGCAAGTTGACCCTAGCGGGTAGGGAGACCCAGTACTTC

v_call: TRBV20-1
cdr3_length: 17
j_call: TRBJ1-5
d_call: NA
clone_size: NA
cdr3_aa: CSASRPLLHYSNQPQHF
cdr3_nt: TGCAGTGCTAGTAGGCCGCTCTTACATTATAGCAATCAGCCCCAGCATTTT

v_call: TRBV4-1
cdr3_length: 13
j_call: TRBJ2-7
d_call: TRBD1
clone_size: NA
cdr3_aa: CASSYSRGSEQYF
cdr3_nt: TGCGCCAGCAGCTACTCCAGGGGGTCCGAGCAGTACTTC

v_call: TRBV20-1
cdr3_length: 14
j_call: TRBJ2-5
d_call: NA
clone_size: many
cdr3_aa: CSAREGGKDETQYF
cdr3_nt: TGCAGTGCTAGAGAGGGCGGGAAGGACGAGACCCAGTACTTC

v_call: TRBV15
cdr3_length: 15
j_call: TRBJ1-1
d_call: TRBD1
clone_size: many
cdr3_aa: CATSRAGTGGAEAFF
cdr3_nt: TGTGCCACCAGCAGAGCAGGGACAGGGGGGGCTGAAGCTTTCTTT

v_call: TRBV4-1
cdr3_length: 16
j_call: TRBJ1-1
d_call: NA
clone_size: NA
cdr3_aa: CASSQNWDSSNTEAFF
cdr3_nt: TGCGCCAGCAGCCAAAACTGGGACTCCTCGAACACTGAAGCTTTCTTT

v_call: TRBV7-3
cdr3_length: 12
j_call: TRBJ2-7
d_call: NA
clone_size: many
cdr3_aa: CASSVPDGEQYF
cdr3_nt: TGTGCCAGCAGCGTACCTGATGGCGAGCAGTACTTC

v_call: TRBV20-1
cdr3_length: 13
j_call: TRBJ2-5
d_call: NA
clone_size: NA
cdr3_aa: CSARDGPKETQYF
cdr3_nt: TGCAGTGCTAGGGATGGACCAAAAGAGACCCAGTACTTC

v_call: TRBV3-1
cdr3_length: 17
j_call: TRBJ1-4
d_call: TRBD1
clone_size: few
cdr3_aa: CASSQGIGGASSEKLFF
cdr3_nt: TGTGCCAGCAGCCAAGGAATAGGGGGCGCTTCCTCTGAAAAACTGTTTTTT

v_call: TRBV27
cdr3_length: 14
j_call: TRBJ2-5
d_call: NA
clone_size: many
cdr3_aa: CASRRNPGQETQYF
cdr3_nt: TGTGCCAGCAGGAGAAACCCAGGACAAGAGACCCAGTACTTC

v_call: TRBV12-3/TRBV12-4
cdr3_length: 14
j_call: TRBJ2-3
d_call: NA
clone_size: few
cdr3_aa: CASSFPSNTDTQYF
cdr3_nt: TGTGCCAGCAGTTTCCCCTCAAACACAGATACGCAGTATTTT

v_call: TRBV13
cdr3_length: 14
j_call: TRBJ1-4
d_call: NA
clone_size: many
cdr3_aa: CASSLAGTVEKLFF
cdr3_nt: TGTGCCAGCAGCCTAGCCGGGACTGTCGAAAAACTGTTTTTT

v_call: TRBV28
cdr3_length: 15
j_call: TRBJ2-7
d_call: TRBD1
clone_size: many
cdr3_aa: CASRGTGGATYEQYF
cdr3_nt: TGTGCCAGCAGGGGTACAGGGGGCGCGACTTACGAGCAGTACTTC

v_call: TRBV28
cdr3_length: 14
j_call: TRBJ1-5
d_call: NA
clone_size: many
cdr3_aa: CASSSLRDDQPQHF
cdr3_nt: TGTGCCAGCAGTTCTCTAAGGGACGATCAGCCCCAGCATTTT

v_call: TRBV7-6
cdr3_length: 15
j_call: TRBJ2-3
d_call: NA
clone_size: NA
cdr3_aa: CASSLLETSTDTQYF
cdr3_nt: TGTGCCAGCAGCTTACTGGAAACTAGCACAGATACGCAGTATTTT

v_call: TRBV12-3/TRBV12-4
cdr3_length: 16
j_call: TRBJ2-1
d_call: NA
clone_size: NA
cdr3_aa: CASSPGRLSSYNEQFF
cdr3_nt: TGTGCCAGCAGTCCCGGAAGGTTAAGCTCCTACAATGAGCAGTTCTTC

v_call: TRBV9
cdr3_length: 14
j_call: TRBJ1-6
d_call: NA
clone_size: few
cdr3_aa: CASSVEVAGSPLHF
cdr3_nt: TGTGCCAGCAGCGTAGAAGTGGCGGGGTCACCCCTCCACTTT

v_call: TRBV12-3/TRBV12-4
cdr3_length: 14
j_call: TRBJ1-3
d_call: NA
clone_size: NA
cdr3_aa: CASTLTGSGNTIYF
cdr3_nt: TGTGCCAGCACCTTAACAGGATCTGGAAACACCATATATTTT

v_call: TRBV7-9
cdr3_length: 13
j_call: TRBJ2-3
d_call: NA
clone_size: NA
cdr3_aa: CASSLVAQVKQYF
cdr3_nt: TGTGCCAGCAGCTTAGTAGCCCAGGTTAAGCAGTATTTT

v_call: TRBV6-1
cdr3_length: 13
j_call: TRBJ2-2
d_call: NA
clone_size: few
cdr3_aa: CAAKGTITGELFF
cdr3_nt: TGTGCCGCTAAGGGGACGATAACCGGGGAGCTGTTTTTT

v_call: TRBV7-9
cdr3_length: 14
j_call: TRBJ1-4
d_call: TRBD1
clone_size: few
cdr3_aa: CASRGTGGEEKLFF
cdr3_nt: TGTGCCAGCAGAGGGACAGGGGGTGAGGAAAAACTGTTTTTT

v_call: TRBV28
cdr3_length: 14
j_call: TRBJ1-5
d_call: NA
clone_size: many
cdr3_aa: CASSPPRVMRPQHF
cdr3_nt: TGTGCCAGCAGTCCCCCCCGCGTTATGCGGCCCCAGCATTTT

v_call: TRBV12-3/TRBV12-4
cdr3_length: 14
j_call: TRBJ1-2
d_call: NA
clone_size: many
cdr3_aa: CASSFSVSIGGYTF
cdr3_nt: TGTGCCAGCAGTTTTTCCGTTTCTATTGGTGGCTACACCTTC

v_call: TRBV14
cdr3_length: 15
j_call: TRBJ1-1
d_call: NA
clone_size: few
cdr3_aa: CASSPPRDENTEAFF
cdr3_nt: TGTGCCAGCAGCCCCCCCAGGGATGAGAACACTGAAGCTTTCTTT

v_call: TRBV14
cdr3_length: 13
j_call: TRBJ1-2
d_call: NA
clone_size: NA
cdr3_aa: CASSLSNDYGYTF
cdr3_nt: TGTGCCAGCAGCCTGAGTAACGACTATGGCTACACCTTC

v_call: TRBV3-1
cdr3_length: 14
j_call: TRBJ2-6
d_call: NA
clone_size: NA
cdr3_aa: CASSPGTGANVLTF
cdr3_nt: TGTGCCAGCAGCCCCGGAACTGGGGCCAACGTCCTGACTTTC

v_call: TRBV12-3/TRBV12-4
cdr3_length: 12
j_call: TRBJ1-5
d_call: NA
clone_size: many
cdr3_aa: CASSLDYQPQHF
cdr3_nt: TGTGCCAGCAGTTTAGATTATCAGCCCCAGCATTTT

v_call: TRBV6-1
cdr3_length: 13
j_call: TRBJ1-1
d_call: TRBD1
clone_size: many
cdr3_aa: CASSPRGAGEAFF
cdr3_nt: TGTGCCAGCAGCCCCAGGGGGGCCGGTGAAGCTTTCTTT

v_call: TRBV15
cdr3_length: 15
j_call: TRBJ1-6
d_call: TRBD1
clone_size: many
cdr3_aa: CATSRDGDRGSPLHF
cdr3_nt: TGTGCCACCAGCAGAGATGGGGACAGGGGTTCACCCCTCCACTTT

v_call: TRBV6-9
cdr3_length: 17
j_call: TRBJ2-7
d_call: TRBD1
clone_size: NA
cdr3_aa: CASSFRQGPTNSYEQYF
cdr3_nt: TGTGCCAGCAGTTTCCGACAGGGACCAACCAACTCCTACGAGCAGTACTTC

v_call: TRBV24-1
cdr3_length: 13
j_call: TRBJ1-2
d_call: NA
clone_size: many
cdr3_aa: CATSDLKVGGYTF
cdr3_nt: TGTGCCACCAGTGATTTGAAAGTAGGGGGCTACACCTTC

v_call: TRBV30
cdr3_length: 13
j_call: TRBJ2-2
d_call: NA
clone_size: few
cdr3_aa: CASEIGAGGELFF
cdr3_nt: TGTGCCTCGGAAATTGGGGCAGGCGGGGAGCTGTTTTTT

v_call: TRBV6-1
cdr3_length: 17
j_call: TRBJ1-1
d_call: NA
clone_size: few
cdr3_aa: CASRPPLFGTLNTEAFF
cdr3_nt: TGTGCCAGCAGACCACCTTTATTCGGGACACTTAACACTGAAGCTTTCTTT

v_call: TRBV11-3
cdr3_length: 16
j_call: TRBJ1-1
d_call: NA
clone_size: many
cdr3_aa: CASSLPYSWRDTEAFF
cdr3_nt: TGTGCCAGCAGCTTGCCTTACTCTTGGAGGGACACTGAAGCTTTCTTT

v_call: TRBV28
cdr3_length: 14
j_call: TRBJ1-2
d_call: NA
clone_size: many
cdr3_aa: CASRDSLPPYGYTF
cdr3_nt: TGTGCCAGCAGGGACAGTCTGCCTCCCTATGGCTACACCTTC

v_call: TRBV7-9
cdr3_length: 11
j_call: TRBJ2-7
d_call: NA
clone_size: NA
cdr3_aa: CASTNSYEQYF
cdr3_nt: TGTGCCAGCACCAACTCCTACGAGCAGTACTTC